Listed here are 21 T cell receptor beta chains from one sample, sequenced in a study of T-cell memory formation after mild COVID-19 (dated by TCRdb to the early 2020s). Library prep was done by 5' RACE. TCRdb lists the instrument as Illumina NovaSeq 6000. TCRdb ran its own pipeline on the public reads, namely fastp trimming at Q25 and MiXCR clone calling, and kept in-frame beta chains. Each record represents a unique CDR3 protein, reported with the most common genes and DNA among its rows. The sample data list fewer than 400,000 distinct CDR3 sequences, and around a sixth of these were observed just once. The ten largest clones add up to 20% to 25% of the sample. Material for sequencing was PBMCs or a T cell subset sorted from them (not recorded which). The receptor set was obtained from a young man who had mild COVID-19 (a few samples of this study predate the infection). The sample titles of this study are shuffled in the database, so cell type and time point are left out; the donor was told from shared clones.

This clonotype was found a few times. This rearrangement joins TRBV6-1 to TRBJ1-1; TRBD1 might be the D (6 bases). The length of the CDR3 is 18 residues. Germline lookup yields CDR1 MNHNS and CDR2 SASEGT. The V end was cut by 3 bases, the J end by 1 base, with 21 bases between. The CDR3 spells CASSDVSREGDQNTEAFF. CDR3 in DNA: TGTGCCAGCAGTGATGTGTCGAGGGAGGGGGATCAGAACACTGAAGCTTTCTTT.

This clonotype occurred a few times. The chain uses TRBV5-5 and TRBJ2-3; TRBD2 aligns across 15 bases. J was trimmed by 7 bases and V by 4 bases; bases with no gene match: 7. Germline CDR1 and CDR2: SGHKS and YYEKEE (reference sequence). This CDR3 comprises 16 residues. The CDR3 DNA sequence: TGTGCCAGCAGCCCCCGGACTAGCGGGGGGGCGAATACGCAGTATTTT. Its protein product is CASSPRTSGGANTQYF.

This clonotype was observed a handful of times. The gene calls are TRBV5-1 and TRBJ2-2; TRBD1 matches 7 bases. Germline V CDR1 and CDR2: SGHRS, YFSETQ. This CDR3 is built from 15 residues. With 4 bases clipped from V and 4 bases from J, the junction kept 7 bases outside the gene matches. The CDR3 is CASSQRTGPTGELFF. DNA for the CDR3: TGCGCCAGCAGCCAGAGGACAGGACCCACCGGGGAGCTGTTTTTT.

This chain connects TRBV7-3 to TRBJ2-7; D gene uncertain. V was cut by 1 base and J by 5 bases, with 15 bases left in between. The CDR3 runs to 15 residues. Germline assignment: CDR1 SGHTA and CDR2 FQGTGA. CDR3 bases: TGTGCCAGCAGCTTAAGCGGAGTGGAATCGGACGAGCAGTACTTC. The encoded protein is CASSLSGVESDEQYF.

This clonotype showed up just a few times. The CDR3 region is CASTEEGRSSGNTIYF. CDR3 sequence (DNA): TGTGCCAGCACCGAGGAAGGGAGGTCCTCTGGAAACACCATATATTTT. This rearrangement joins TRBV5-4 to TRBJ1-3; no clear D. The V and J ends lost 6 bases and 0 bases respectively, with 16 bases between them. The CDR3 totals 16 residues. From germline, CDR1 is SGHNT and CDR2 YYREEE (reference sequence). Full variable domain (outside the CDR3, taken from reference TRBV5-4 and TRBJ1-3): ETGVTQSPTHLIKTRGQQVTLRCSSQSGHNTVSWYQQALGQGPQFIFQYYREEENGRGNFPPRFSGLQFPNYSSELNVNALELDDSALYLCASTEEGRSSGNTIYFGEGSWLTVV.

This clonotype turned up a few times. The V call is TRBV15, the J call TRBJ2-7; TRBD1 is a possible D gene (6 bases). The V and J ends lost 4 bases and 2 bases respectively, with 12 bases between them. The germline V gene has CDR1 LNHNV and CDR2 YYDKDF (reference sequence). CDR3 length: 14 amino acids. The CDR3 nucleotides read TGTGCCACCAGCATTCCAGGGGTGCCCTACGAGCAGTACTTC. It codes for CATSIPGVPYEQYF.

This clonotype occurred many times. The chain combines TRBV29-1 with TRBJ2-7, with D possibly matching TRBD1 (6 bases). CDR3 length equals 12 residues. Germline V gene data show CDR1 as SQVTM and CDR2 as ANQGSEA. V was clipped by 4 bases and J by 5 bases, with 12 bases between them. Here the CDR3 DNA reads TGCAGCGTTGTAGTCAGGGGCCACGAGCAGTACTTC. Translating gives CSVVVRGHEQYF.

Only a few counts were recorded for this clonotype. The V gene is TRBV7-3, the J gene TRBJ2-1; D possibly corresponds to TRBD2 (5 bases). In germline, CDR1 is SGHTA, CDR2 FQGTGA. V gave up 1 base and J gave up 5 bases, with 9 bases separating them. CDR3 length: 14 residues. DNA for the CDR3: TGTGCCAGCAGCTTAAGAGAGGGAAACAATGAGCAGTTCTTC. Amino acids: CASSLREGNNEQFF.

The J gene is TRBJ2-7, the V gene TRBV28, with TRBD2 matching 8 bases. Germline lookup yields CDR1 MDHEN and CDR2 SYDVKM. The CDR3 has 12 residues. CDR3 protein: CASVTAGGAVAV. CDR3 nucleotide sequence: TGTGCCAGCGTCACCGCCGGGGGGGCCGTTGCGGTC.

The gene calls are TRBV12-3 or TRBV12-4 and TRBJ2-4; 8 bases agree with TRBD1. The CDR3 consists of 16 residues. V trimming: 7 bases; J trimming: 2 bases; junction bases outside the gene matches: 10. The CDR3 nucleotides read TGTGCCAGCACATGGGCAGGGGGCGCTTCCAAAAACATTCAGTACTTC. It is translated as CASTWAGGASKNIQYF.

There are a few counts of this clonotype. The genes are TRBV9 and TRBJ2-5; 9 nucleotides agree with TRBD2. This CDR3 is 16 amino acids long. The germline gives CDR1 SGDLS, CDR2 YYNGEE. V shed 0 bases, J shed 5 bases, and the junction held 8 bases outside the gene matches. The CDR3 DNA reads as TGTGCCAGCAGCGTAGTCGGTAGCGGGGGCCGTGAGACCCAGTACTTC. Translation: CASSVVGSGGRETQYF.

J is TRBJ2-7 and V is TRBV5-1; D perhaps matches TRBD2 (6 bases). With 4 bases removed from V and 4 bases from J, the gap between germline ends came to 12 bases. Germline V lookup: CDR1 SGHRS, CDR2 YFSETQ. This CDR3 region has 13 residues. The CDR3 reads CASSLGAGYEQYV. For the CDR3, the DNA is TGCGCCAGCAGCCTTGGGGCGGGGTACGAGCAGTACGTC.

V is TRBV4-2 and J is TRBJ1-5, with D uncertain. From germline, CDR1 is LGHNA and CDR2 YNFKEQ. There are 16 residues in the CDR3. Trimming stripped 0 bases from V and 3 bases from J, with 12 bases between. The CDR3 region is CASSQEKWEANQPQHF. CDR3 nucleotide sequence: TGTGCCAGCAGCCAAGAGAAGTGGGAGGCCAATCAGCCCCAGCATTTT.

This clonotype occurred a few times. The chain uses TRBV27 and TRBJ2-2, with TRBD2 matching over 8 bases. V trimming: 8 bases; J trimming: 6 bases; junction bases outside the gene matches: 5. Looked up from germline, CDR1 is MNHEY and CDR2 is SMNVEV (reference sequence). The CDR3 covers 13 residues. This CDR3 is CASVGLAAGELFF. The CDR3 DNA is TGTGCCAGCGTCGGACTAGCAGCCGGGGAGCTGTTTTTT.

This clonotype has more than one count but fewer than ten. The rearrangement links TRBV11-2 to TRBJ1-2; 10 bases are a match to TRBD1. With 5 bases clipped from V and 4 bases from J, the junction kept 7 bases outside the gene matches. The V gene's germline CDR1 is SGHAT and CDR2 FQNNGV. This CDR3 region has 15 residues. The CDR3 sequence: CASSTWTGGVYGYTF. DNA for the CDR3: TGTGCCAGCAGCACTTGGACAGGGGGAGTCTATGGCTACACCTTC.

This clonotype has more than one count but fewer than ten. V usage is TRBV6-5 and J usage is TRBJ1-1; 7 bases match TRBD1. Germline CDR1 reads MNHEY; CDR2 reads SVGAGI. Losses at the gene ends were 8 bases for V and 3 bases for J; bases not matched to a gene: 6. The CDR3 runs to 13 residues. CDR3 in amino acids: CASRQGFYTEAFF. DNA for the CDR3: TGTGCCAGCCGACAGGGTTTTTACACTGAAGCTTTCTTT.

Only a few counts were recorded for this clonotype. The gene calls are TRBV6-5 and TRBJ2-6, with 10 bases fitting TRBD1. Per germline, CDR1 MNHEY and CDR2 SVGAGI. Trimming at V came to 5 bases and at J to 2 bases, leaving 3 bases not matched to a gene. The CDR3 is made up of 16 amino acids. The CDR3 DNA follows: TGTGCCAGCAGTATTGGACAGGGGGCTGGGGCCAACGTCCTGACTTTC. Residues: CASSIGQGAGANVLTF.

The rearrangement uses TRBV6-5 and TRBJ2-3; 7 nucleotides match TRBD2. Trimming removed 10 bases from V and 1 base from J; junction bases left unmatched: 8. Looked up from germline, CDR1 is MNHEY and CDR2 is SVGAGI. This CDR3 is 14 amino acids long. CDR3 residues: CAISPGGRTDTQYF. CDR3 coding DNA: TGTGCCATCTCCCCGGGGGGACGCACAGATACGCAGTATTTT.

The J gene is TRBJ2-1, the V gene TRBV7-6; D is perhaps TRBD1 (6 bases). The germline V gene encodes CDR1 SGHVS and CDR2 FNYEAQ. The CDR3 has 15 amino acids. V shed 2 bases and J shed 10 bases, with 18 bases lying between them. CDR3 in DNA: TGTGCCAGCAGCTTACGCCTCGGGACATTTGGCGAGCAGTTCTTC. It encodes CASSLRLGTFGEQFF.

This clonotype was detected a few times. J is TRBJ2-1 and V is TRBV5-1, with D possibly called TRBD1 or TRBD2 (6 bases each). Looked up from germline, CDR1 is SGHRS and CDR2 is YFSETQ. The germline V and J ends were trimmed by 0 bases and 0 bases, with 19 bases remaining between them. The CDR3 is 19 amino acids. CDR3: CASSLGGALFGSSYNEQFF. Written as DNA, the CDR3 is TGCGCCAGCAGCTTGGGGGGGGCGCTTTTCGGGAGCTCCTACAATGAGCAGTTCTTC.

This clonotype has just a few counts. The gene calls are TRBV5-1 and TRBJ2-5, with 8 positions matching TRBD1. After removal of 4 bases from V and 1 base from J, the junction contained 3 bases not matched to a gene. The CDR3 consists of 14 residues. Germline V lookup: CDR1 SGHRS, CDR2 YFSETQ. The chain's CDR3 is CASSADRVQETQYF. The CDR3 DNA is TGCGCCAGCAGCGCGGACAGGGTCCAAGAGACCCAGTACTTC.